This entry describes one T cell receptor beta chain. Its target is unknown. The CDR3 is made up of 15 amino acids. Germline lookup yields CDR1 GTSNPN and CDR2 SVGIG (reference sequence). J was trimmed by 5 bases and V by 7 bases; bases with no gene match: 13. This sample was taken from a study of T-cell memory formation after mild COVID-19. Broader study findings: Among CD4+ contracting clones, most were CM and EM, and CD8+ ones EMRA. Clones that contracted from day 15 to 85 had balanced CD4/CD8; later expanders were CD4+ biased.

Each CDR3 protein gets one entry after TCRdb re-called the 5' RACE reads with MiXCR. The table has just over 150,000 distinct CDR3 sequences, roughly 31% seen once. The chain carries TRBV30 and TRBJ2-2; 7 nucleotides line up with TRBD2. This clonotype was obtained from an adult woman who had mild COVID-19 (a few samples of this study predate the infection). Cell type and time point are not known. Sequencing used PBMCs or a T cell subset sorted from them (not recorded which). CDR3 region: CALMMGRGRTGELFF. Written as DNA, the CDR3 is TGTGCCTTGATGATGGGGAGGGGACGAACCGGGGAGCTGTTTTTT.